This entry concerns a single T cell receptor beta chain. This CDR3 contains 13 residues. V lost 4 bases and J 4 bases, leaving 13 bases between the germline ends. Germline loops: CDR1 GTSNPN, CDR2 SVGIG (reference sequence). TCRdb's copy holds only in-frame clones and misses some; the assay was immunoSEQ multiplex PCR. The data show some 2,400,000 clones, approximately 94% seen once. This specimen belongs to a study of shared clonotypes between healthy human individuals. The sequenced sample was naive CD4+ T cells sorted from blood. Subset noted: CD45RA+ positively selected. The rearrangement links TRBV30 to TRBJ1-2; D might be TRBD1 (6 bases). The receptor's source is a man between 18 and 35 years old in good health. CDR3 DNA sequence: TGTGCCTGGACTGCCCAGGGGTCCTATGGCTACACCTTC. It specifies CAWTAQGSYGYTF.